A selection of T cell receptor beta chains follows, all from one sample in a study of response to subunit inactivated influenza vaccine. Via MiXCR, TCRdb re-called the RT-PCR reads, giving one row per CDR3 protein. The sample holds about 540,000 distinct CDR3 sequences, roughly 25% seen once. The same specimen was also included in a second study, on T cells expressing NK-cell markers.

This specimen consisted of CD4+ T cells sorted from PBMCs, obtained roughly 12 days after vaccination. The receptor set was obtained from a man in his forties or fifties who received an inactivated influenza vaccine. Each CDR3 is given with its conserved first and last residue. Fields, in order: clone size, V gene, J gene, D gene, CDR3 DNA, CDR3 protein. A D gene is named only where the DNA matches it firmly. Size is stated for part of the rows, as once, few or many counts, or as a class when the clone is expanded.

-	TRBV6-2/TRBV6-3	TRBJ2-5	-	TGTGCCAGCAGTTACTCGCAGGGGACCCAGTACTTC	CASSYSQGTQYF
-	TRBV20-1	TRBJ2-3	-	TGCAGTGCTAGAGATCCTAACGGGAATACAGATACGCAGTATTTT	CSARDPNGNTDTQYF
few	TRBV6-2/TRBV6-3	TRBJ1-5	-	TGTGCCAGCAGTTATAGGAGAGGGGGTTTGAATAGCAATCAGCCCCAGCATTTT	CASSYRRGGLNSNQPQHF
-	TRBV20-1	TRBJ1-6	TRBD1	TGCAGTACAACTGAACAGGGGCCACCTAATTCACCCCTCCACTTT	CSTTEQGPPNSPLHF
few	TRBV12-3/TRBV12-4	TRBJ2-1	TRBD1	TGTGCCAGCAGGGGGGACAGATCATACAATGAGCAGTTCTTC	CASRGDRSYNEQFF
-	TRBV7-9	TRBJ1-1	TRBD1	TGTGCCAGCAGCTTACGGGCCGGACAGGGGACTGAAGCTTTCTTT	CASSLRAGQGTEAFF
few	TRBV7-3	TRBJ2-1	-	TGTGCCAGCAGCCCCTTCGTGACCCCCCTGGGGGAGCAGTTCTTC	CASSPFVTPLGEQFF
once	TRBV27	TRBJ2-1	-	TGTGCCAGCAGTTTTTCCCCCAGGAGCTACAATGAGCAGTTCTTC	CASSFSPRSYNEQFF
-	TRBV28	TRBJ1-2	TRBD1	TGTGCCAGCAGTTGGGGACAGAACTATGGCTACACCTTC	CASSWGQNYGYTF
few	TRBV4-3	TRBJ2-1	-	TGCGCCAGCAGCCAGTCCTGGGGAAACCGCCCTAATGAGCAGTTCTTC	CASSQSWGNRPNEQFF
few	TRBV12-3/TRBV12-4	TRBJ2-1	-	TGTGCCAGCAGTTTCCGACCAAAAGCCAATGAGCAGTTCTTC	CASSFRPKANEQFF
-	TRBV20-1	TRBJ1-2	TRBD1	TGCAGTGCTACCCGGGACAGGAGTGGCTACACCTTC	CSATRDRSGYTF
-	TRBV20-1	TRBJ2-1	-	TGCAGTGCTAGCTCTCCTATCGATGCTAGTTCGATCTTC	CSASSPIDASSIF
-	TRBV12-3/TRBV12-4	TRBJ2-1	TRBD2	TGTGCCAGCAGGCCAGGACGGGGGGTCCATGAGCAGTTCTTC	CASRPGRGVHEQFF
few	TRBV18	TRBJ2-3	-	TGTGCCAGCTCACCAGTCTTGGGTCAAAGCACAGATACGCAGTATTTT	CASSPVLGQSTDTQYF
-	TRBV12-3/TRBV12-4	TRBJ1-4	-	TGTGCCAGCGGCAGGGGCAATGAAAAACTGTTTTTT	CASGRGNEKLFF
-	TRBV11-2	TRBJ2-4	-	TGTGCCAGCAGCTCCCCACTGGAGGGAAACATTCAGTACTTC	CASSSPLEGNIQYF
-	TRBV3-1	TRBJ2-7	-	TGTGCCAGCAGCCAAGCGGGTACCATCCAGGGGCCCTATTCTTACGAGCAGTACTTC	CASSQAGTIQGPYSYEQYF
few	TRBV20-1	TRBJ2-7	TRBD1	TGCAGTGCTACTCAACAGGGGGCGGGTGACGAGCAGTACTTC	CSATQQGAGDEQYF
-	TRBV20-1	TRBJ2-7	-	TGCAGTGCTAGTAGCCTAGTCTCCTACGAGCAGTACTTC	CSASSLVSYEQYF
-	TRBV6-1	TRBJ1-2	-	TGTGCCAGCAGTGACCCCAGAGGGACTGGCTATGGCTACACCTTC	CASSDPRGTGYGYTF
-	TRBV4-3	TRBJ2-2	-	TGCGCCAGCAGCCCTAGAGGCACGTTCAGGGATAACACCGGGGAGCTGTTTTTT	CASSPRGTFRDNTGELFF
-	TRBV12-3/TRBV12-4	TRBJ1-2	-	TGTGCCAGCAAAAGTGTGGGAGGATCTCTCTATGGCTACACCTTC	CASKSVGGSLYGYTF
few	TRBV4-3	TRBJ2-2	-	TGCGCCAGCAGCCAAGATTCCTCCGGGACCGGGGAGCTGTTTTTT	CASSQDSSGTGELFF
few	TRBV20-1	TRBJ1-4	-	TGCAGTGCTAGGGAACTCCCTCGGTCGGAAAAACTGTTTTTT	CSARELPRSEKLFF
few	TRBV20-1	TRBJ1-1	TRBD1	TGCAGTGCTAGAGCCAGTGACAGGGGAAGATCAGCTTTCTTT	CSARASDRGRSAFF
-	TRBV28	TRBJ2-1	-	TGTGCCAGCAGTTGGGGGCGATGGGGGGATCAGTTCTTC	CASSWGRWGDQFF
few	TRBV20-1	TRBJ1-6	-	TGCAGTGCTAGAGAGGGTAATTCACCCCTCCACTTT	CSAREGNSPLHF
-	TRBV20-1	TRBJ1-2	-	TGCAGTGCTAGCGTGGAAGCTAACTATGGCTACACCTTC	CSASVEANYGYTF
-	TRBV29-1	TRBJ1-1	TRBD1	TGCAGCGTAGACAGGGAGAACACTGAAGCTTTCTTT	CSVDRENTEAFF
few	TRBV9	TRBJ2-5	TRBD1	TGTGCCAGCAGCGTAGGACAGGGGGCGTCCCAAGAGACCCAGTACTTC	CASSVGQGASQETQYF
-	TRBV27	TRBJ2-3	-	TGTGCCAGCAGTTTATTTGGGCAATCTAGCACAGATACGCAGTATTTT	CASSLFGQSSTDTQYF
few	TRBV24-1	TRBJ2-7	TRBD1	TGTGCCACCAGTGGCGGGGACAGGGCATTTTCCGAGCAGTACTTC	CATSGGDRAFSEQYF
many	TRBV29-1	TRBJ2-3	-	TGCAGCTCATATAGGGCGGATACGCAGTATTTT	CSSYRADTQYF
few	TRBV18	TRBJ2-5	-	TGTGCCAGCTCACCAGGGAACCAGGAGACCCAGTACTTC	CASSPGNQETQYF
few	TRBV4-3	TRBJ2-3	-	TGCGCCAGCAGCCAAGAGGGGGCGGCTGGGAATACGCAGTATTTT	CASSQEGAAGNTQYF
many	TRBV7-9	TRBJ2-1	-	TGTGCCAGCAGCTTGAGCAGCTCCTACAATGAGCAGTTCTTC	CASSLSSSYNEQFF
-	TRBV6-1	TRBJ1-2	-	TGTGCCAGCAATCAGGGGATCGCTGTCTTC	CASNQGIAVF
-	TRBV6-5	TRBJ1-6	TRBD1	TGTGCCAGCAGTTCTCAGGGGGCGAATAATTCACCCCTCCACTTT	CASSSQGANNSPLHF